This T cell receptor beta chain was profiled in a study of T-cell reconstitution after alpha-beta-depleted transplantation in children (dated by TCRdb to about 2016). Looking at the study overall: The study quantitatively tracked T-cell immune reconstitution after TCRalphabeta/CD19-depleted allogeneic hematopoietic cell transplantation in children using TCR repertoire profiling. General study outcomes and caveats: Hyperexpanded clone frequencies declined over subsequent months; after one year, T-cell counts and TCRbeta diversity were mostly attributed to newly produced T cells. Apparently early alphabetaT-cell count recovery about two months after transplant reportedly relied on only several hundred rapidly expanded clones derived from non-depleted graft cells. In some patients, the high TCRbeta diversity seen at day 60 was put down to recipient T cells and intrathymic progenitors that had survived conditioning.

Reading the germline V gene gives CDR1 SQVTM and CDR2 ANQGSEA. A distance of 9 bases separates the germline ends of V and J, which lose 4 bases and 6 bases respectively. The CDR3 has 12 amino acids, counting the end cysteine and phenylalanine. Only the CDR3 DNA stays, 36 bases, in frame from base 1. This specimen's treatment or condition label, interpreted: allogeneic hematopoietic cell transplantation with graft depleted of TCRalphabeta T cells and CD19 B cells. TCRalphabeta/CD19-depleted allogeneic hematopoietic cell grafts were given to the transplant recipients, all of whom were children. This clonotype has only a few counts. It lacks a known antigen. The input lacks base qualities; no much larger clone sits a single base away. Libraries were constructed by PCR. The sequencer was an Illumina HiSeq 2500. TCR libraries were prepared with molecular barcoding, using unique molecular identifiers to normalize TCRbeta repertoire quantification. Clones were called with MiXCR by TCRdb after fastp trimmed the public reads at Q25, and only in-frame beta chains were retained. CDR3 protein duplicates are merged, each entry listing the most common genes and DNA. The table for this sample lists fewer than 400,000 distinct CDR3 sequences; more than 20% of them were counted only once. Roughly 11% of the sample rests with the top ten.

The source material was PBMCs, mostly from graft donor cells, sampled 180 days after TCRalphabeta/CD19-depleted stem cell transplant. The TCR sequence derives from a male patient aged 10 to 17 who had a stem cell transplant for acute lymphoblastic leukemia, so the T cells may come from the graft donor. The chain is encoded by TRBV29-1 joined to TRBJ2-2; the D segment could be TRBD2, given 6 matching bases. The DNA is TGCAGCGTTGGGAGGGATCCCGGGGAGCTGTTTTTT. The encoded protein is CSVGRDPGELFF.